These T cell receptor beta chains were read from a single sample in a study of T cell repertoires in cytomegalovirus infection. TCRdb redid the calling of the reads with MiXCR, one entry per CDR3 protein. The repertoire consists of roughly 230,000 distinct CDR3 sequences, with about 17% occurring once and the leading ten covering roughly half. Sequenced material: CD8+ T cells from PBMCs. These receptors all come from a human donor in good health (CMV status not recorded). Some clones in this sample may be carry-over from other donors' samples. Each CDR3 is given with its conserved first and last residue. A D gene is named only where the DNA matches it firmly. Clone size is given for some rows only: seen once, a few or many times, or a class if the clone is expanded.

j_call clone_size cdr3_length d_call v_call cdr3_aa cdr3_nt
TRBJ2-5 many 13 . TRBV7-6 CASSLGTARDTYF TGTGCCAGCAGCCTTGGGACTGCCCGGGACACCTACTTC
TRBJ2-5 few 15 TRBD1 TRBV5-6 CASSWRDRGAETQYF TGTGCCAGCAGCTGGCGGGACAGGGGGGCGGAGACCCAGTACTTC
TRBJ2-7 . 16 TRBD2 TRBV29-1 CSTAEPGLALTREQYF TGCAGCACCGCTGAGCCGGGACTAGCATTGACTCGAGAGCAGTACTTC
TRBJ2-2 . 13 . TRBV2 CASSPPVAGELFF TGTGCCAGCAGTCCTCCCGTCGCCGGGGAGCTGTTTTTT
TRBJ1-2 few 14 . TRBV6-5 CASSLRGGFYGYTF TGTGCCAGCAGCCTCCGGGGGGGGTTCTATGGCTACACCTTC
TRBJ2-3 many 16 TRBD2 TRBV28 CASSPAWGGFTDTQYF TGTGCCAGCAGTCCGGCCTGGGGGGGTTTCACAGATACGCAGTATTTT
TRBJ1-1 . 15 . TRBV9 CASSVDARGDTEAFF TGTGCCAGCAGCGTAGACGCCAGGGGAGACACTGAAGCTTTCTTT
TRBJ2-1 many 13 . TRBV6-1 CASSLAAGNEQFF TGTGCCAGCAGTTTGGCGGCGGGGAATGAGCAGTTCTTC
TRBJ1-1 . 14 . TRBV7-9 CASTPSSSNTEAFF TGTGCCAGCACTCCCTCTAGTTCGAACACTGAAGCTTTCTTT
TRBJ2-4 many 16 TRBD1 TRBV7-9 CASSYPTGQPGNIQYF TGTGCCAGCAGCTATCCGACGGGACAGCCTGGAAACATTCAGTACTTC
TRBJ2-7 many 16 TRBD1 TRBV7-9 CASSSQDRGPSYEQYF TGTGCCAGCAGCTCCCAGGACAGGGGGCCCTCCTACGAGCAGTACTTC
TRBJ1-5 few 16 . TRBV5-6 CASSLGARNSNQPQHF TGTGCCAGCAGCTTGGGGGCACGGAATAGCAATCAGCCCCAGCATTTT
TRBJ2-2 few 16 . TRBV2 CASSEARGGYTGELFF TGTGCCAGCAGTGAAGCAAGGGGCGGGTACACCGGGGAGCTGTTTTTT
TRBJ2-6 few 15 . TRBV5-1 CASSLVPSGANVLTF TGCGCCAGCAGCTTGGTTCCCTCTGGGGCCAACGTCCTGACTTTC
TRBJ2-7 many 13 . TRBV28 CASSDTGSYEQYF TGTGCCAGCAGTGACACAGGGTCCTACGAGCAGTACTTC
TRBJ2-1 many 10 . TRBV2 CASRGAEQFF TGTGCCAGCAGGGGTGCTGAGCAGTTCTTC
TRBJ2-1 few 14 . TRBV29-1 CSGARAGLYNEQFF TGCAGCGGGGCTCGGGCGGGGCTCTACAATGAGCAGTTCTTC
TRBJ2-7 many 11 . TRBV29-1 CSGGETYEQYF TGCAGCGGAGGGGAAACCTACGAGCAGTACTTC
TRBJ2-7 many 15 TRBD1 TRBV6-6 CASSEGQGGDYEQYF TGTGCCAGCAGTGAGGGACAGGGGGGGGACTACGAGCAGTACTTC
TRBJ1-1 . 11 . TRBV2 CASRELEHAFF TGTGCCAGCAGGGAACTCGAGCACGCTTTCTTT
TRBJ1-5 . 13 . TRBV6-2/TRBV6-3 CASSYGVFRPQHF TGTGCCAGCAGTTATGGGGTTTTCCGGCCCCAGCATTTT
TRBJ2-3 . 15 . TRBV6-6 CASSLGGRATDTQYF TGTGCCAGCAGTCTTGGTGGCAGGGCGACAGATACGCAGTATTTT
TRBJ1-2 few 13 . TRBV12-3/TRBV12-4 CASSLSFVYGYTF TGTGCCAGCAGTTTATCGTTTGTGTATGGCTACACCTTC
TRBJ1-5 . 13 . TRBV29-1 CSVLTDSNQPQHF TGCAGCGTTTTAACCGATAGCAATCAGCCCCAGCATTTT
TRBJ2-1 many 15 TRBD1 TRBV2 CASRPRDSPYNEQFF TGTGCCAGCAGGCCCCGGGACAGTCCCTACAATGAGCAGTTCTTC
TRBJ2-7 . 17 TRBD2 TRBV9 CASSGNAGSGDYYEQYF TGTGCCAGCAGCGGGAACGCAGGGAGCGGGGATTACTACGAGCAGTACTTC
TRBJ2-7 . 13 TRBD1 TRBV29-1 CSAGQGVGNEQYF TGCAGCGCTGGACAGGGCGTCGGGAACGAGCAGTACTTC
TRBJ2-3 many 14 TRBD1 TRBV7-9 CASRPEGGRDTQYF TGTGCCAGCAGACCTGAAGGGGGCCGGGATACGCAGTATTTT
TRBJ2-3 many 19 TRBD1 TRBV7-2 CASSPGTETGGEGTDTQYF TGTGCCAGCAGCCCAGGGACCGAGACAGGGGGAGAGGGCACAGATACGCAGTATTTT
TRBJ1-3 many 17 . TRBV28 CASSLSRQVSSGNTIYF TGTGCCAGCAGTTTATCCCGACAGGTATCCTCTGGAAACACCATATATTTT
TRBJ2-2 . 16 TRBD1 TRBV29-1 CSVEAEATWAGGGLFF TGCAGCGTTGAGGCGGAGGCTACCTGGGCAGGGGGCGGGCTGTTTTTT
TRBJ1-2 . 16 . TRBV28 CASSLPGAGANYGYTF TGTGCCAGCAGCCTACCGGGGGCAGGAGCTAACTATGGCTACACCTTC